One sample yielded the 22 T cell receptor beta chains listed below, sequenced in a study of T cells expressing NK-cell markers. One entry per CDR3 protein, without DNA, is what TCRdb gives after re-calling the 5' RACE reads. The sample has 200,000 to 300,000 distinct CDR3 sequences. Material: blood T cells: a sorted CD56 or NKG2C T cell subset, CD4+ or CD8+ T cells, or bulk PBMC T cells (not recorded which). The receptor set was obtained from a woman aged 18 to 75 in good health.

This sequence joins TRBV11-2 and TRBJ1-2; with no DNA, the TCRdb D assignment of TRBD1 cannot be verified. The CDR3 sequence is 13 residues long. CDR1 and CDR2 (germline): SGHAT, FQNNGV. CDR3 residues: CASSFGQGRGYTF.

The CDR3 here is CASSLNGDTEAFF. This chain links TRBV5-1 with TRBJ1-1. Looked up from germline, CDR1 is SGHRS and CDR2 is YFSETQ. CDR3 length equals 13 residues.

This chain links TRBV6-5 with TRBJ1-5; the D call from TCRdb, TRBD1, cannot be confirmed without DNA. The germline gives CDR1 MNHEY, CDR2 SVGAGI. The CDR3 loop spans 16 amino acids. CDR3 sequence reads: CASSYVGADSNQPQHF.

This chain uses TRBV20-1 with TRBJ2-3. Germline-derived CDR1 and CDR2 are DFQATT and SNEGSKA (reference sequence). This CDR3 is built from 15 residues. CDR3 amino acids: CSARVLAGSTDTQYF.

The genes are TRBV7-9 and TRBJ1-2. Germline assignment: CDR1 SEHNR and CDR2 FQNEAQ (reference sequence). The CDR3 has 14 residues. This CDR3 is CASSLLTARVGYTF. Full variable domain (remainder filled in from reference TRBV7-9 and TRBJ1-2): DTGVSQNPRHKITKRGQNVTFRCDPISEHNRLYWYRQTLGQGPEFLTYFQNEAQLEKSRLLSDRFSAERPKGSFSTLEIQRTEQGDSAMYLCASSLLTARVGYTFGSGTRLTVV.

The rearrangement joins TRBV2 to TRBJ1-6; TCRdb outputs TRBD1, but without DNA this stays unchecked. Germline lookup yields CDR1 SNHLY and CDR2 FYNNEI. The CDR3 runs 13 residues. This CDR3 reads CASSDGPVSPLHF.

The rearrangement links TRBV5-4 to TRBJ2-1; lacking DNA, the TRBD1 call made by TCRdb goes unchecked. Germline assignment: CDR1 SGHNT and CDR2 YYREEE (reference sequence). CDR3 size: 16 residues. The chain's CDR3 is CASQPRGGGTYNEQFF.

This sequence joins TRBV7-2 and TRBJ2-3; checking the TCRdb D call of TRBD1 is not possible without DNA. The CDR3 is made up of 15 amino acids. The germline V gene has CDR1 SGHTA and CDR2 FQGNSA. CDR3: CASSLGPGGTDTQYF.

This chain joins TRBV7-3 and TRBJ2-1; TCRdb names TRBD1, which stays unverified in the absence of DNA. Per germline, CDR1 SGHTA and CDR2 FQGTGA. The CDR3 totals 17 residues. The CDR3 here is CASSLTGSGGRYNEQFF.

V is TRBV7-2 and J is TRBJ2-2; TCRdb reports TRBD2, a call that lacks DNA to check it against. The CDR3 sequence is 19 residues long. Germline CDR1 SGHTA, CDR2 FQGNSA. The CDR3 here is CASSLALGTSGENTGELFF. Together with reference TRBV7-2 and TRBJ2-2, the CDR3 gives the full variable domain: GAGVSQSPSNKVTEKGKDVELRCDPISGHTALYWYRQSLGQGLEFLIYFQGNSAPDKSGLPSDRFSAERTGGSVSTLTIQRTQQEDSAVYLCASSLALGTSGENTGELFFGEGSRLTVL.

The V call is TRBV10-3, the J call TRBJ2-5. CDR1 is ENHRY and CDR2 is SYGVKD in the germline V gene. The length of the CDR3 is 12 residues. CDR3 region: CAISAGSETQYF.

V gene TRBV6-1 combines with J gene TRBJ1-2; TCRdb outputs TRBD1, but without DNA this stays unchecked. Germline values: CDR1 MNHNS, CDR2 SASEGT. CDR3 size: 14 residues. CDR3 amino acids: CASSEGRTGDGYTF.

This rearrangement joins TRBV21-1 to TRBJ2-4; TCRdb gives TRBD2 as the D gene, but with no DNA this cannot be confirmed. TRBV21-1 is termed a pseudogene. The CDR3 consists of 17 residues. The chain's CDR3 is CASSKNVSGRAKNIQYF.

The chain joins TRBV7-2 to TRBJ2-1; the TRBD1 assignment by TCRdb is unverifiable without DNA. The CDR3 totals 13 residues. The germline gives CDR1 SGHTA, CDR2 FQGNSA. This CDR3 is CASSAQGGDEQFF.

The rearrangement links TRBV9 to TRBJ1-5. The CDR3 runs 16 residues. The germline V gene has CDR1 SGDLS and CDR2 YYNGEE. CDR3 residues: CASSADPGRGNQPQHF.

The chain carries TRBV5-1 and TRBJ2-5. The CDR3 consists of 15 residues. Germline lookup yields CDR1 SGHRS and CDR2 YFSETQ. CDR3 amino acids: CASSEASVGQETQYF.

This sequence joins TRBV7-3 and TRBJ2-1; TCRdb's D call, TRBD1, is unchecked because there is no DNA. This CDR3 contains 14 residues. CDR1 SGHTA and CDR2 FQGTGA come from the germline V gene. The CDR3: CASSLQSGDNEQFF.

This chain joins TRBV6-5 and TRBJ1-5. The CDR3 is 14 amino acids. Germline V lookup: CDR1 MNHEY, CDR2 SVGAGI. CDR3 protein: CASNYVVSNQPQHF.

The chain links TRBV12-3 or TRBV12-4 to TRBJ1-4; TCRdb's D call of TRBD1 is untestable without DNA. The CDR3 runs to 13 residues. The CDR3 reads CASKGLPNEKLFF.

This sequence joins TRBV7-9 and TRBJ2-2; as DNA is missing, the TRBD1 call by TCRdb cannot be tested. From germline, CDR1 is SEHNR and CDR2 FQNEAQ (reference sequence). The CDR3 is 11 amino acids. The CDR3 region is CASAGGGELFF. Combining the CDR3 with reference TRBV7-9 and TRBJ2-2 gives the whole variable domain DTGVSQNPRHKITKRGQNVTFRCDPISEHNRLYWYRQTLGQGPEFLTYFQNEAQLEKSRLLSDRFSAERPKGSFSTLEIQRTEQGDSAMYLCASAGGGELFFGEGSRLTVL.

V usage is TRBV7-2 and J usage is TRBJ2-7; TCRdb returns TRBD2, unconfirmable since there is no DNA. CDR3 length: 15 residues. The germline CDR1 and CDR2 sequences are SGHTA and FQGNSA. The CDR3 loop is CASAGGGVGPYEQYF.

The chain's CDR3 is CASSQVDSGMNTEAFF. V and J are TRBV3-1 and TRBJ1-1. The germline V gene encodes CDR1 LGHDT and CDR2 YNNKEL (reference sequence). The CDR3 is 16 amino acids.